The sequence of this TCR beta chain was determined in a study of control samples from healthy donors and cancer patients. V was clipped by 5 bases and J by 5 bases, with 9 bases between them. The CDR3 spans 12 residues. Germline lookup yields CDR1 LNHDA and CDR2 SQIVND (reference sequence). This table comes from immunoSEQ multiplex PCR, and its TCRdb copy is limited to in-frame clones, with some not included. The data hold around 250,000 clones, with over 75% observed a single time. The sequenced sample was PBMCs. This receptor was obtained from a woman aged 55-70 years with lung cancer. The rearrangement joins TRBV19 to TRBJ1-1, with D possibly TRBD1 on 5 matching bases. This chain's CDR3 is CASSAQGTEAFF. The CDR3 nucleotides read TGTGCCAGTAGTGCGCAGGGTACTGAAGCTTTCTTT.